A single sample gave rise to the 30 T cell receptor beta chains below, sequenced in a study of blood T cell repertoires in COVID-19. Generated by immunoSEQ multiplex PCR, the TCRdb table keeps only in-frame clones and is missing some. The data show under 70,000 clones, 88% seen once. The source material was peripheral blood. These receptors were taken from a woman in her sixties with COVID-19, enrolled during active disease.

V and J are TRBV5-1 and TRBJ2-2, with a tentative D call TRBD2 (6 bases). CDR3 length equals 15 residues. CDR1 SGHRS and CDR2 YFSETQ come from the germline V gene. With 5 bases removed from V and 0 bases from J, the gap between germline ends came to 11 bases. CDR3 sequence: CASSKEGSNTGELFF. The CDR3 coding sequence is TGCGCCAGCAGTAAGGAGGGTTCGAACACCGGGGAGCTGTTTTTT. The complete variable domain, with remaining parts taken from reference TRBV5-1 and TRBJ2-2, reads KAGVTQTPRYLIKTRGQQVTLSCSPISGHRSVSWYQQTPGQGLQFLFEYFSETQRNKGNFPGRFSGRQFSNSRSEMNVSTLELGDSALYLCASSKEGSNTGELFFGEGSRLTVL.

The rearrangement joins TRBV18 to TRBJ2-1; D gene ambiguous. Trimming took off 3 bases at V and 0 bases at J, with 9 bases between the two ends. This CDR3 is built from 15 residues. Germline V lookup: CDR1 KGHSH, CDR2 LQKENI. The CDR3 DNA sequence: TGTGCCAGCTCACCTGCGATTTCCTCCTACAATGAGCAGTTCTTC. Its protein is CASSPAISSYNEQFF.

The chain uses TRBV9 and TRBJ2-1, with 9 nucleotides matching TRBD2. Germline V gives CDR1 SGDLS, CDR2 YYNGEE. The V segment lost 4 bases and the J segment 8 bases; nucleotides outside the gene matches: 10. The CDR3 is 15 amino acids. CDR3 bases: TGTGCCAGCAGCCTGGGGGGACTAGCTAAGGATGAGCAGTTCTTC. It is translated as CASSLGGLAKDEQFF. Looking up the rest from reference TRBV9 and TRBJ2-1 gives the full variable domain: DSGVTQTPKHLITATGQRVTLRCSPRSGDLSVYWYQQSLDQGLQFLIQYYNGEERAKGNILERFSAQQFPDLHSELNLSSLELGDSALYFCASSLGGLAKDEQFFGPGTRLTVL.

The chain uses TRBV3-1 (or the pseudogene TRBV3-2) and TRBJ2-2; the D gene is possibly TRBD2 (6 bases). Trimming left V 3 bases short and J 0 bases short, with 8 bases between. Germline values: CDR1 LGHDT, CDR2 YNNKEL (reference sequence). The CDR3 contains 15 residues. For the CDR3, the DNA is TGTGCCAGCAGCCAGGGAGGTACGAACACCGGGGAGCTGTTTTTT. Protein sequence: CASSQGGTNTGELFF.

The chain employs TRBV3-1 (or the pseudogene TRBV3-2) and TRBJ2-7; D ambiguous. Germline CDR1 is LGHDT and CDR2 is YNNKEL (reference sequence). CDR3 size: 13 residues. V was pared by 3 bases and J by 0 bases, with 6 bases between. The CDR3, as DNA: TGTGCCAGCAGCCAGTTCATCTCCTACGAGCAGTACTTC. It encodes CASSQFISYEQYF.

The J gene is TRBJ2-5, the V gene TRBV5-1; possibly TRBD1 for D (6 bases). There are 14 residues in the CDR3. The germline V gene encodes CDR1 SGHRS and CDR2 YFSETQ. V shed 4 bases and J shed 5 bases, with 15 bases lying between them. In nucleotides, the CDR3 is TGCGCCAGCAGCCTTGGACAGTCTTGGGAGACCCAGTACTTC. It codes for CASSLGQSWETQYF.

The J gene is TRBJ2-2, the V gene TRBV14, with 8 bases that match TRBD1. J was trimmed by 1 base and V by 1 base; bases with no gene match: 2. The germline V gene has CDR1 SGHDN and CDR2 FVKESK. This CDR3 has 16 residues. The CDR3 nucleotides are TGTGCCAGCAGCCAAGTCGGGACAGGGAACACCGGGGAGCTGTTTTTT. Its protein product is CASSQVGTGNTGELFF.

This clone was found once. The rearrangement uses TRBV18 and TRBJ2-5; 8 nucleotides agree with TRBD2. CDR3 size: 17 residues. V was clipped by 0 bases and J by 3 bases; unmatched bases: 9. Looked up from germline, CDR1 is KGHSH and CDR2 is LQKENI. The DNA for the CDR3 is TGTGCCAGCTCACCACCGGGGAGCGGGAGTCTCGAAGAGACCCAGTACTTC. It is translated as CASSPPGSGSLEETQYF.

The CDR3 loop reads CASASGVSETQYF. The CDR3 DNA is TGCGCCAGTGCCAGCGGGGTGTCGGAGACCCAGTACTTC. The chain employs TRBV5-1 and TRBJ2-5; 7 nucleotides line up with TRBD2. V dropped 8 bases and J dropped 5; count of bases not matched to a gene: 9. Germline V gene lookup returns CDR1 SGHRS and CDR2 YFSETQ. The CDR3 extends over 13 amino acids.

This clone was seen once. The CDR3 coding sequence is TGTGCCAGCTCACCATGGCAGGGGACAGATACGCAGTATTTT. It encodes CASSPWQGTDTQYF. The chain recombines TRBV18 with TRBJ2-3; a weak D match, TRBD1 (6 bases). CDR1 is KGHSH, CDR2 LQKENI, per germline. The CDR3 consists of 14 residues. V was clipped by 2 bases and J by 3 bases, with 9 bases between them.

The CDR3 DNA reads as TGTGCCAGCTCACCCGCAGGAAGGGGGCTCAATGAGCAGTTCTTC. It specifies CASSPAGRGLNEQFF. The V and J genes are TRBV18 and TRBJ2-1; 7 nucleotides match TRBD1. Germline V gene sequence: CDR1 KGHSH, CDR2 LQKENI. V lost 3 bases to trimming and J lost 6 bases; unmatched junction nucleotides: 8. The CDR3 contains 15 residues.

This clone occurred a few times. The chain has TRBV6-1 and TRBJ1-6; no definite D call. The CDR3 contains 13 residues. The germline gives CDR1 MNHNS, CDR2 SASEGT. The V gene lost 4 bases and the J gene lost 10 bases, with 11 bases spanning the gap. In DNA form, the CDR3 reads TGTGCCAGCAGTGTAGCAACAGAATCACCCCTCCACTTT. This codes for CASSVATESPLHF.

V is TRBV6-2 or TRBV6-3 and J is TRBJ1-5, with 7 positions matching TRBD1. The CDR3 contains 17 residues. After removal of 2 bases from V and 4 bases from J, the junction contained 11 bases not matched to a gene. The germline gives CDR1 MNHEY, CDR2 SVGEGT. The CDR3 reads CASSYPAGTEINQPQHF. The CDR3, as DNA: TGTGCCAGCAGTTACCCCGCCGGGACAGAAATTAATCAGCCCCAGCATTTT.

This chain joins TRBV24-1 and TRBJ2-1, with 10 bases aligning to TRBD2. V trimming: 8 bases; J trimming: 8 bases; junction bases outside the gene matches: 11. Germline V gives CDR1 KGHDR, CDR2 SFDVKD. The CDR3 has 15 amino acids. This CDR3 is CATTRGASGRDEQFF. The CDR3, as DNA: TGTGCCACCACGCGGGGGGCTAGCGGGAGAGATGAGCAGTTCTTC.

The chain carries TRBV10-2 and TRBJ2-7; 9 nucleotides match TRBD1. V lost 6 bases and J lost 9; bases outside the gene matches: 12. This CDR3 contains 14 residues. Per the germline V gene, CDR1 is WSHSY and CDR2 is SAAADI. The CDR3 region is CASRPGQGEKGQYF. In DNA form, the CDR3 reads TGCGCCAGCAGGCCGGGACAGGGAGAGAAGGGGCAGTACTTC.

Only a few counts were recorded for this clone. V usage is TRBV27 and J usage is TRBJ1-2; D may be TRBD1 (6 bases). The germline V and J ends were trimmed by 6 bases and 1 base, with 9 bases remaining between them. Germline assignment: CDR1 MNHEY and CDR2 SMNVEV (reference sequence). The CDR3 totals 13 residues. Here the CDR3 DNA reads TGTGCCAGCAGCTCACAGGGTAACTATGGCTACACCTTC. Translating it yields CASSSQGNYGYTF.

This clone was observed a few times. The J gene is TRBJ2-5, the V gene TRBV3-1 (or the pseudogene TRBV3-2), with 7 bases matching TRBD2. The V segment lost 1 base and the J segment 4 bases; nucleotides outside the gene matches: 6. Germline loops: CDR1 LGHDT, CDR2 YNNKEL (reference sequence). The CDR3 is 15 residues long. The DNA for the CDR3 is TGTGCCAGCAGCCAAGCGGGGGTAGCGGGAGAGACCCAGTACTTC. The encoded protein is CASSQAGVAGETQYF.

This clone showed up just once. The CDR3 DNA reads TGTGCCAGCAGTTCCCCTAGCGGACCCGAACGGAATGAGCAGTTCTTC. It is translated as CASSSPSGPERNEQFF. This rearrangement joins TRBV6-2 or TRBV6-3 to TRBJ2-1; 7 bases map to TRBD2. The trim removed 4 bases at V and 7 bases at J, leaving 13 bases unmatched. Germline V lookup: CDR1 MNHEY, CDR2 SVGEGT. The CDR3 extends over 16 amino acids.

CDR3 sequence: CASSRERGTEKLFF. CDR3 coding DNA: TGTGCCAGTAGTAGAGAACGGGGTACTGAAAAACTGTTTTTT. The V call is TRBV19, the J call TRBJ1-4; no firm D call. The CDR3 is 14 amino acids. V was pared by 4 bases and J by 7 bases, with 13 bases between. Germline V lookup: CDR1 LNHDA, CDR2 SQIVND (reference sequence).

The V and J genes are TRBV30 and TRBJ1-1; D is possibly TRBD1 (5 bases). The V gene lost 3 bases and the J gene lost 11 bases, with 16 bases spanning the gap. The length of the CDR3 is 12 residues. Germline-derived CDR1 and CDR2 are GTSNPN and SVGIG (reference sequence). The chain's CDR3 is CAWSTGGFEAFF. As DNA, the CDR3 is TGTGCCTGGAGCACGGGGGGGTTTGAGGCTTTCTTT.

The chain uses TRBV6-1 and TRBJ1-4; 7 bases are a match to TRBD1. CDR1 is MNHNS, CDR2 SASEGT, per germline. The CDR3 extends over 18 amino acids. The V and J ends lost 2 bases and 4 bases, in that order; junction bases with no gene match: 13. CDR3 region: CASSEIYLGQRVNEKLFF. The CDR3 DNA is TGTGCCAGCAGTGAAATATACTTGGGACAGAGGGTTAATGAAAAACTGTTTTTT.

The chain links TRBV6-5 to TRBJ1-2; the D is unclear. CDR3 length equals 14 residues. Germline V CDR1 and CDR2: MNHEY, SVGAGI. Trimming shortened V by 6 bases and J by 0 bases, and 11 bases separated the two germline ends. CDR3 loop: CASSTGSTNYGYTF. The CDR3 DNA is TGTGCCAGCAGCACGGGGTCAACTAACTATGGCTACACCTTC.

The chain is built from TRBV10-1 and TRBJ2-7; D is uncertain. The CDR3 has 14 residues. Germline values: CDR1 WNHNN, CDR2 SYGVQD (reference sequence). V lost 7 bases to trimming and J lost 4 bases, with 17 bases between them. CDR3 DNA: TGCGCCAGCAATGCTCCGGGTCGATCATACGAGCAGTACTTC. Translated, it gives CASNAPGRSYEQYF.

CDR3 nucleotide sequence: TGTGCCACCAGTGCCAGTGAGACCCAGTACTTC. It is translated as CATSASETQYF. This sequence joins TRBV24-1 and TRBJ2-5; no reliable D call. CDR1 is KGHDR and CDR2 is SFDVKD in the germline V gene. V was trimmed by 5 bases and J by 5 bases, leaving 5 bases between them. The CDR3 sequence is 11 residues long.

CDR3 nucleotide sequence: TGTGCCAGCAGTGAGTCAGGGCGTTTTAGTACCGATCAGCCCCAGCATTTT. Encoded protein: CASSESGRFSTDQPQHF. The V call is TRBV2, the J call TRBJ1-5; D might be TRBD1 (5 bases). The CDR3 sequence is 17 residues long. Trimming took 3 bases from V and 5 from J, leaving 20 bases between them. CDR1 SNHLY and CDR2 FYNNEI come from the germline V gene.

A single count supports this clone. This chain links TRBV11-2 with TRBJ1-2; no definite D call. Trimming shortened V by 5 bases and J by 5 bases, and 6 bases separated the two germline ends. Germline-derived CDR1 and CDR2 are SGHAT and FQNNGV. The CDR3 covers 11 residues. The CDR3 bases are TGTGCCAGCAGCCCCTTGTATGGCTACACCTTC. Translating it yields CASSPLYGYTF.

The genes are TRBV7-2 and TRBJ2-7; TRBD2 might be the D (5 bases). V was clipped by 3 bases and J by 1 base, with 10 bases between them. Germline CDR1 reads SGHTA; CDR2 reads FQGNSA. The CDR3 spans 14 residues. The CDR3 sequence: CASSFGGGSYEQYF. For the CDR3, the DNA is TGTGCCAGCAGCTTTGGAGGCGGTTCCTACGAGCAGTACTTC.

CDR3 DNA sequence: TGTGCCAGCAGTATAGGGGCTTACTATAATTCACCCCTCCACTTT. It codes for CASSIGAYYNSPLHF. The rearrangement links TRBV27 to TRBJ1-6, with D perhaps matching TRBD1 (5 bases). The ends were cut back, 5 bases at V and 3 bases at J, with 11 bases in the middle. In germline, CDR1 is MNHEY, CDR2 SMNVEV (reference sequence). The CDR3 totals 15 residues.

CDR3 coding DNA: TGTGCCAGCAGGACAGGGAATGGAAACACCATATATTTT. It yields the protein CASRTGNGNTIYF. The V call is TRBV6-6, the J call TRBJ1-3; TRBD1 aligns across 7 bases. This CDR3 comprises 13 residues. The germline gives CDR1 MNHNY, CDR2 SVGAGI (reference sequence). The trim removed 6 bases at V and 3 bases at J, leaving 2 bases unmatched.

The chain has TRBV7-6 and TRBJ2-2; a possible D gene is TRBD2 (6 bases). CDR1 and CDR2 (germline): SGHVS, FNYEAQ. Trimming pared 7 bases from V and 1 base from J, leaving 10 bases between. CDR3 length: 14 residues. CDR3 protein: CASMEGQNTGELFF. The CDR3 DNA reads TGTGCCAGCATGGAGGGCCAGAACACCGGGGAGCTGTTTTTT. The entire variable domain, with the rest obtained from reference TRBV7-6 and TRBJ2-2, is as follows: GAGVSQSPRYKVTKRGQDVALRCDPISGHVSLYWYRQALGQGPEFLTYFNYEAQQDKSGLPNDRFSAERPEGSISTLTIQRTEQRDSAMYRCASMEGQNTGELFFGEGSRLTVL.